One and the same sample provided the 5 T cell receptor beta chains below, sequenced in a study of shared clonotypes between healthy human individuals. Data came from immunoSEQ multiplex PCR; TCRdb stores just in-frame clones and leaves some out. The sample carries about 380,000 clones, approximately 96% recorded once. Sequenced material: memory CD8+ T cells sorted from blood. Indicated subset: CD45RO+ cells pooled with CCR7-negative TemRA cells. Receptors were obtained from a man younger than 40 in good health.

V usage is TRBV30 and J usage is TRBJ1-3; unclear D gene. The CDR3 extends over 15 amino acids. Trimming pared 2 bases from V and 0 bases from J, leaving 11 bases between. Germline-derived CDR1 and CDR2 are GTSNPN and SVGIG (reference sequence). The CDR3 DNA sequence: TGTGCCTGGAGTAGATCCGGAAACTCTGGAAACACCATATATTTT. It specifies CAWSRSGNSGNTIYF.

The V gene is TRBV9, the J gene TRBJ2-2, with D possibly being TRBD2 (6 bases). Trimming took off 3 bases at V and 7 bases at J, with 7 bases between the two ends. Germline CDR1 SGDLS, CDR2 YYNGEE. The CDR3 covers 12 residues. The CDR3 nucleotides are TGTGCCAGCAGCGCCGGGGGCGGGGAGCTGTTTTTT. As protein: CASSAGGGELFF.

The chain employs TRBV5-5 and TRBJ2-7; D gene ambiguous. The CDR3 has 11 amino acids. In germline, CDR1 is SGHKS, CDR2 YYEKEE (reference sequence). V was shortened by 1 base and J by 5 bases, with 4 bases between the two germline ends. CDR3 residues: CASSLFHEQYF. The CDR3 region has the DNA TGTGCCAGCAGCTTGTTCCACGAGCAGTACTTC.

This chain joins TRBV6-6 and TRBJ2-3; 9 bases align to TRBD2. CDR3 length equals 16 residues. With V trimmed by 0 bases and J by 8 bases, 9 bases remained unmatched. Germline CDR1 reads MNHNY; CDR2 reads SVGAGI (reference sequence). Written as DNA, the CDR3 is TGTGCCAGCAGTTACTCGAGGGCGGGAGGGACGGCTACGCAGTATTTT. Amino acids: CASSYSRAGGTATQYF.

The genes are TRBV2 and TRBJ2-7; 11 nucleotides agree with TRBD2. Trimming at V came to 6 bases and at J to 4 bases, leaving 8 bases not matched to a gene. This CDR3 region has 15 residues. The germline V gene has CDR1 SNHLY and CDR2 FYNNEI. CDR3 coding DNA: TGTGCCAGCAGACTACTGACTAGCGGGACATACGAGCAGTACTTC. Amino acid sequence: CASRLLTSGTYEQYF.